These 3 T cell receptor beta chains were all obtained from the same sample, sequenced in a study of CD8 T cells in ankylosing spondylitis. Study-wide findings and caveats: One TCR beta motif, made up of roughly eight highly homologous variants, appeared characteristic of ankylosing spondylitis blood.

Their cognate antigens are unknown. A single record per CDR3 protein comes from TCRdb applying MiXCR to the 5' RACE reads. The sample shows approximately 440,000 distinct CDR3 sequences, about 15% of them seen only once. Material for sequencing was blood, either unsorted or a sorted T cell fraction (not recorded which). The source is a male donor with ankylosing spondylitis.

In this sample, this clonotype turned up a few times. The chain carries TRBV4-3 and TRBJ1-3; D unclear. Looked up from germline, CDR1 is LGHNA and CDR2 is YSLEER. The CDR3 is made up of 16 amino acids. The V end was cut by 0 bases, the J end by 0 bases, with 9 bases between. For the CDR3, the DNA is TGCGCCAGCAGCCAAGATAATTACAACTCTGGAAACACCATATATTTT. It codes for CASSQDNYNSGNTIYF.

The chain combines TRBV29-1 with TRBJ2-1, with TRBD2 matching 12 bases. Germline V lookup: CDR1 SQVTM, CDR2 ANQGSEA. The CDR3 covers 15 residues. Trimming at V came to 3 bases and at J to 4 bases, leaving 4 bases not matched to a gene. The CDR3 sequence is CSVDRTSGVYNEQFF. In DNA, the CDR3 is TGCAGCGTTGACAGGACTAGCGGGGTTTACAATGAGCAGTTCTTC.

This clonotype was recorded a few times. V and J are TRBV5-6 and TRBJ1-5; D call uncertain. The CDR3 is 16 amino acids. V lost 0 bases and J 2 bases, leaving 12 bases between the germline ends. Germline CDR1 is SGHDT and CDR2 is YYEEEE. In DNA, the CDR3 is TGTGCCAGCAGCTTGGCTCGGGGTGGGGGCAATCAGCCCCAGCATTTT. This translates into CASSLARGGGNQPQHF.